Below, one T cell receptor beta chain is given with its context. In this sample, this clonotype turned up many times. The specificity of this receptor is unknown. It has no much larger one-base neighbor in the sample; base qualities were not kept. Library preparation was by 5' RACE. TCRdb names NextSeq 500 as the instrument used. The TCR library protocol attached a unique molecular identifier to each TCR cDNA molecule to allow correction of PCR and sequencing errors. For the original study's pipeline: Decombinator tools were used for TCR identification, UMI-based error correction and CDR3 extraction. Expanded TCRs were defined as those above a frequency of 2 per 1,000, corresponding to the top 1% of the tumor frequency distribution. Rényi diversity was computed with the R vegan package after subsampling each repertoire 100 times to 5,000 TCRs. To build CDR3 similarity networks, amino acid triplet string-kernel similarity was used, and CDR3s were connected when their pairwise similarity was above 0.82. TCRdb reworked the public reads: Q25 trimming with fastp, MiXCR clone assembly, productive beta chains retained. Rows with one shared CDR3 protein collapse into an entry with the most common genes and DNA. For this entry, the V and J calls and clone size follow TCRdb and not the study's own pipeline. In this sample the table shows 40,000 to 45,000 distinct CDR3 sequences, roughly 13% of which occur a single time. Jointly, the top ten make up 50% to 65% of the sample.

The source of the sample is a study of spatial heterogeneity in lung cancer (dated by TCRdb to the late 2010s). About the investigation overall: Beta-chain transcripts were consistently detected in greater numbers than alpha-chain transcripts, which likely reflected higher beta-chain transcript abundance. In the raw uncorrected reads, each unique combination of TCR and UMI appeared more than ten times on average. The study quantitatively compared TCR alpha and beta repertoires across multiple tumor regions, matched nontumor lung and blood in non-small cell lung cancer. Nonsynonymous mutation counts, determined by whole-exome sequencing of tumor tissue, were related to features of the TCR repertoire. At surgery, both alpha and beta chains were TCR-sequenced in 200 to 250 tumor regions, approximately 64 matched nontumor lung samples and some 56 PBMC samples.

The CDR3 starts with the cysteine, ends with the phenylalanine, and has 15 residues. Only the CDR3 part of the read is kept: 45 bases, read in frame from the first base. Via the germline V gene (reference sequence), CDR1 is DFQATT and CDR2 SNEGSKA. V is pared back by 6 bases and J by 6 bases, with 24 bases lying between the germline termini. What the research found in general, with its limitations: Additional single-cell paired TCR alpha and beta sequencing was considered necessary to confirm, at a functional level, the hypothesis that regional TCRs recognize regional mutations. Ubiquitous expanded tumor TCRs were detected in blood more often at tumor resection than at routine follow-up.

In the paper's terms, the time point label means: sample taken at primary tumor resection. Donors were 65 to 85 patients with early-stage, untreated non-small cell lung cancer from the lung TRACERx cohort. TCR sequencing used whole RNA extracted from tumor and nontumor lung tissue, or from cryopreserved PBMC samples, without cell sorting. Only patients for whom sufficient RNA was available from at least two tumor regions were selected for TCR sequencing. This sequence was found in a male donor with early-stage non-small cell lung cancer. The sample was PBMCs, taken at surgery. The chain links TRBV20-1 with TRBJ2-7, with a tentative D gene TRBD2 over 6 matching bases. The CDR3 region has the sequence CSASSGTSPLAEQYF. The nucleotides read TGCAGTGCGTCTTCCGGGACTTCCCCTCTAGCCGAGCAGTACTTC.